The entry below gives a single T cell receptor (beta chain) sequence along with its context. This record belongs to a study of blood T cell repertoires in COVID-19. On the study more broadly: Samples of COVID-19 (acute and convalescent) were obtained from the United States, Italy and Spain. Sources were T cells, B-cell-depleted T cells, or PBMCs; the material itself was cDNA or gDNA.

Original data processing: Amplification with reference gene primers provided the estimates of nucleated cell counts. The assay was immunoSEQ multiplex PCR, and TCRdb's table has in-frame clones only and misses some. That table is the source of V, J and clone size, and D and trimming were worked out from the DNA. The sample carries around 46,000 clones, approximately 85% recorded once. This CDR3 contains 13 residues. The ends were cut back, 7 bases at V and 1 base at J, with 10 bases in the middle. CDR1 and CDR2 from the germline V gene are LNHDA and SQIVND (reference sequence). V gene TRBV19 combines with J gene TRBJ1-1; D is ambiguous. The receptor comes from a human donor in a cohort sampled during active COVID-19. The source material was peripheral blood. CDR3 coding DNA: TGTGCCAGTACCCCCCGGGAGAACACTGAAGCTTTCTTT. This codes for CASTPRENTEAFF.